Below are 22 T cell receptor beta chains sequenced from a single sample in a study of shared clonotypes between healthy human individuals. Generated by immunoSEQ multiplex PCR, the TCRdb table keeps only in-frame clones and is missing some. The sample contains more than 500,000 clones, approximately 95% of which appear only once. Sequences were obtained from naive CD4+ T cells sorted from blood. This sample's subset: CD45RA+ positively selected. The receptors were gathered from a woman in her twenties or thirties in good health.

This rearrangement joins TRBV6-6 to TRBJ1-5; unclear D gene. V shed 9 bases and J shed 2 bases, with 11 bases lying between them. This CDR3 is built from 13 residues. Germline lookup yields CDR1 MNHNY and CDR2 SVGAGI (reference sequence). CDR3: CASTDEGNQPQHF. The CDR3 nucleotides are TGTGCCAGTACTGACGAGGGCAATCAGCCCCAGCATTTT.

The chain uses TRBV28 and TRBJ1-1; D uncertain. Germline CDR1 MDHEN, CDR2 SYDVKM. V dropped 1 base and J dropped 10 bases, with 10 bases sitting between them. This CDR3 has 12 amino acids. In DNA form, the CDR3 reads TGTGCCAGCAGTTTATTGCCCAGCGGAGCTTTCTTT. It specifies CASSLLPSGAFF.

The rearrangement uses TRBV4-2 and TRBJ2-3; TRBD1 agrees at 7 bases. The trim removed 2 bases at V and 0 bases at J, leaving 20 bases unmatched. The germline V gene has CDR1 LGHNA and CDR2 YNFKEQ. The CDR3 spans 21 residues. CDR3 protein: CASSQYPRGPQTGKSTDTQYF. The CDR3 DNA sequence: TGTGCCAGCAGCCAATACCCAAGGGGGCCCCAGACAGGCAAAAGCACAGATACGCAGTATTTT.

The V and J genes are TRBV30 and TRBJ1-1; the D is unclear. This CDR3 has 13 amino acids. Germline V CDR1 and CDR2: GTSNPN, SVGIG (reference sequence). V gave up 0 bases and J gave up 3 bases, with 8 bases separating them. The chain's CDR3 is CAWSVVADTEAFF. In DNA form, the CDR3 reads TGTGCCTGGAGTGTAGTTGCAGACACTGAAGCTTTCTTT.

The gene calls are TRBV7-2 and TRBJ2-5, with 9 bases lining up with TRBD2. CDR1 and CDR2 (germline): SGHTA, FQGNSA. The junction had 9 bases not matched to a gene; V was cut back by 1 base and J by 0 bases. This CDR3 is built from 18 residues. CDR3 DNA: TGTGCCAGCAGCTTAGTGAGTAGTAGCGGGAGCTACCAAGAGACCCAGTACTTC. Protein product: CASSLVSSSGSYQETQYF.

As DNA, the CDR3 is TGTGCCAGCTCACCCGCGGGACACCTCGAGCAGTACTTC. Its translation is CASSPAGHLEQYF. This chain uses TRBV18 with TRBJ2-7; tentatively, D is TRBD1 or TRBD2 (6 bases each). From germline, CDR1 is KGHSH and CDR2 LQKENI. The CDR3 runs 13 residues. The V and J ends lost 3 bases and 6 bases respectively, with 12 bases between them. Full variable domain (outside the CDR3, taken from reference TRBV18 and TRBJ2-7): NAGVMQNPRHLVRRRGQEARLRCSPMKGHSHVYWYRQLPEEGLKFMVYLQKENIIDESGMPKERFSAEFPKEGPSILRIQQVVRGDSAAYFCASSPAGHLEQYFGPGTRLTVT.

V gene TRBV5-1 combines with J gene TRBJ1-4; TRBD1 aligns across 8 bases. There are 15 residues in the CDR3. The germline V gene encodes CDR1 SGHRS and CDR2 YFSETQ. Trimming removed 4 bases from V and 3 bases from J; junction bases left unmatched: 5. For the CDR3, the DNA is TGCGCCAGCAGCACCTGGACAGGGCCTAATGAAAAACTGTTTTTT. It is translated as CASSTWTGPNEKLFF.

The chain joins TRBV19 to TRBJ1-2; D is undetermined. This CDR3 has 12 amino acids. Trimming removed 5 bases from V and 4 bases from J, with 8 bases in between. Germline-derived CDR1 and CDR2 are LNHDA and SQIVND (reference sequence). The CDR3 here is CASSGRSYGYTF. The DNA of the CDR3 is TGTGCCAGTAGTGGCAGAAGCTATGGCTACACCTTC.

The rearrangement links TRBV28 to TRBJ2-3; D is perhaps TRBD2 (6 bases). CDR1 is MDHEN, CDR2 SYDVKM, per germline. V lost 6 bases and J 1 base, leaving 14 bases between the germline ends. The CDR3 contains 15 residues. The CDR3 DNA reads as TGTGCCAGCAGGCCCCGGGCTAGCGGCACAGATACGCAGTATTTT. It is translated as CASRPRASGTDTQYF.

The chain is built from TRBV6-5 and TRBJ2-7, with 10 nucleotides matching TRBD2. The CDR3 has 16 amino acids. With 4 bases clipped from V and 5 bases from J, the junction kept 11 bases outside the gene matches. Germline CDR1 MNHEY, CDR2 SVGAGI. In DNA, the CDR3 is TGTGCCAGCAGTTCCGCCCTAGCGGGAGCCGCCAACGAGCAGTACTTC. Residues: CASSSALAGAANEQYF.

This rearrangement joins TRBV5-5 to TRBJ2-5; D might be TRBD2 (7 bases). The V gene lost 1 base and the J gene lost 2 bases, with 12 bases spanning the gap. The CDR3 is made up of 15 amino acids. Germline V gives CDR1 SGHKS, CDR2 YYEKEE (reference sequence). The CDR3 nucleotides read TGTGCCAGCAGCTTGTGGGGGGGCGAACAAGAGACCCAGTACTTC. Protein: CASSLWGGEQETQYF.

The CDR3 sequence: CAISDLTRQGRNEQYF. CDR3 in DNA: TGTGCCATCAGTGATTTAACCCGACAGGGGCGGAACGAGCAGTACTTC. This chain joins TRBV10-3 and TRBJ2-5; TRBD1 matches 8 bases. Near its end, the DNA agrees better with TRBJ2-7, so the J call may be wrong. CDR1 ENHRY and CDR2 SYGVKD come from the germline V gene. There are 16 residues in the CDR3.

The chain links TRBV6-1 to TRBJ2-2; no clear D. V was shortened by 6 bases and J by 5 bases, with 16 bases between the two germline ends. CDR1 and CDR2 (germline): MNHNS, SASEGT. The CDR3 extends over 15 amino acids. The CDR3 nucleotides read TGTGCCAGCAGAGACGGAGAGTTATGGACCGGGGAGCTGTTTTTT. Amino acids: CASRDGELWTGELFF.

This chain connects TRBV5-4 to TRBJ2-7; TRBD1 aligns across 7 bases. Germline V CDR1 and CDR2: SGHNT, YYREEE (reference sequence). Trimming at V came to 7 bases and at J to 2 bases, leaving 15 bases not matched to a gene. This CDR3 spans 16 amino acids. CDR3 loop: CASALTSGQKAYEQYF. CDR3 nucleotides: TGTGCCAGCGCTCTAACCTCGGGACAGAAAGCCTACGAGCAGTACTTC. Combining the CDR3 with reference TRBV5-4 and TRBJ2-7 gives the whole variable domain ETGVTQSPTHLIKTRGQQVTLRCSSQSGHNTVSWYQQALGQGPQFIFQYYREEENGRGNFPPRFSGLQFPNYSSELNVNALELDDSALYLCASALTSGQKAYEQYFGPGTRLTVT.

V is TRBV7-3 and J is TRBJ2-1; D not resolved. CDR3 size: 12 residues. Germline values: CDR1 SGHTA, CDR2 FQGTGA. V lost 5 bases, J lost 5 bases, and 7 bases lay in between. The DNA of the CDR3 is TGTGCCAGCAGCCCAGGTGACAATGAGCAGTTCTTC. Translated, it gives CASSPGDNEQFF.

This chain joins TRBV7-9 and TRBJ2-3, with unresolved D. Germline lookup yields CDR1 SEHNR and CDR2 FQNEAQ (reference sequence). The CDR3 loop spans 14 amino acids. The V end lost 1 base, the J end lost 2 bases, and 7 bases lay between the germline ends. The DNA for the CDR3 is TGTGCCAGCAGCTTAGATCTGGACACAGATACGCAGTATTTT. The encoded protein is CASSLDLDTDTQYF.

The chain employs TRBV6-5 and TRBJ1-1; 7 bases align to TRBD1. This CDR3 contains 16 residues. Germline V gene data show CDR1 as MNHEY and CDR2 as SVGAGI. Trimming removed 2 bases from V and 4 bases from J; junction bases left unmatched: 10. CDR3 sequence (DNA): TGTGCCAGCAGTTACCGTTTAAAGACAGGGTTCACTGAAGCTTTCTTT. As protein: CASSYRLKTGFTEAFF.

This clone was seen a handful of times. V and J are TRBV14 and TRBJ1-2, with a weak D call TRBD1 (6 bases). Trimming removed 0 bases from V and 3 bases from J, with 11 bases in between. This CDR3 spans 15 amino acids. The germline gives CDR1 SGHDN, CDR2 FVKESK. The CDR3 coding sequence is TGTGCCAGCAGCCAAGACGGGGGCAGCCACTATGGCTACACCTTC. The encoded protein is CASSQDGGSHYGYTF.

The CDR3 sequence is CASSLGLGVTSSTDTQYF. The CDR3 coding sequence is TGTGCCAGCAGCTTAGGTCTGGGAGTCACCTCTAGCACAGATACGCAGTATTTT. The V gene is TRBV7-9, the J gene TRBJ2-3; D may be TRBD2 (5 bases). V lost 1 base to trimming and J lost 0 bases, with 17 bases between them. Germline CDR1 and CDR2: SEHNR and FQNEAQ (reference sequence). This CDR3 has 18 residues.

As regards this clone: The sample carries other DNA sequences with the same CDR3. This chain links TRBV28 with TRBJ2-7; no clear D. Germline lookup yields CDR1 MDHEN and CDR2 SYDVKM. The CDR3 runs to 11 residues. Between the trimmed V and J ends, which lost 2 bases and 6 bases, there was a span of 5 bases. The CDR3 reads CASSLLSEQYF. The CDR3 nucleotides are TGTGCCAGCAGTTTACTATCCGAGCAGTACTTC.

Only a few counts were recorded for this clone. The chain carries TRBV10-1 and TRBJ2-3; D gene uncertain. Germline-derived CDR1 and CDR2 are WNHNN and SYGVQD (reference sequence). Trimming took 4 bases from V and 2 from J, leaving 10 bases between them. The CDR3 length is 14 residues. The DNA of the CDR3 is TGCGCCAGCAGTGGACGAGCGCACACAGATACGCAGTATTTT. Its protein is CASSGRAHTDTQYF.

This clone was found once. In nucleotides, the CDR3 is TGTGCCAGCAGGCACGAATGGGGAACAACTAATGAAAAACTGTTTTTT. Protein sequence: CASRHEWGTTNEKLFF. The gene calls are TRBV27 and TRBJ1-4; unclear D gene. Per germline, CDR1 MNHEY and CDR2 SMNVEV (reference sequence). There are 16 residues in the CDR3. V was pared by 6 bases and J by 0 bases, with 14 bases between.